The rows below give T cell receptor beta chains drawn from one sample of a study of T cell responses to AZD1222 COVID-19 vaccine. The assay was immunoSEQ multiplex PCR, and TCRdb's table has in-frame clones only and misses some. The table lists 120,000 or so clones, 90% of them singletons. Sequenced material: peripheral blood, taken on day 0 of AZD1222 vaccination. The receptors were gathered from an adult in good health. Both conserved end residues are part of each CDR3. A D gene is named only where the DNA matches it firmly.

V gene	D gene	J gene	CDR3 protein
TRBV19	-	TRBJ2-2	CASNLGLRGTGELFF
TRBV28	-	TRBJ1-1	CASSLRGNTEAFF
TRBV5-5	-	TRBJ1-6	CASSTGTAYNSPLHF
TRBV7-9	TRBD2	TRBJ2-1	CASSLTSGSKNEQFF
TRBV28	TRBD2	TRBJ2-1	CASSPAGTSGRQQFF
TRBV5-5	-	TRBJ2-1	CASSFELGSYNEQFF
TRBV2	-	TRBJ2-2	CASSGGGLSGELFF
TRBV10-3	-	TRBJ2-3	CAIGSTDTQYF
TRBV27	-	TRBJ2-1	CASTDGPLGNEQFF
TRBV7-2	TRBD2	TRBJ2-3	CASSPWGQRDPTDTQYF
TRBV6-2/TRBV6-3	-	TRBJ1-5	CASSLLTGNQPQHF
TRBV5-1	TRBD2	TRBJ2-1	CASSLKTSGNTYNEQFF
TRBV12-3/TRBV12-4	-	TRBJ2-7	CASARGQTYEQYF
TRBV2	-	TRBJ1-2	CASSVRGSSGGYTF
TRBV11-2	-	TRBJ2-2	CASSLGQANTGELFF
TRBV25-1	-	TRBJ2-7	CASSEIGRDEQYF
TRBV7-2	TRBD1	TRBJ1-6	CASSLVLTGGDSPLHF
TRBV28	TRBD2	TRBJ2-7	CQAPSGFREQYF
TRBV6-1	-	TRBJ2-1	CASSGLGLLAEQFF
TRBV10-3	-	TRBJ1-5	CAISVDGNNQPQHF